This is a list of T cell receptor beta chains from one sample in a study of shared clonotypes between healthy human individuals. Data came from immunoSEQ multiplex PCR; TCRdb stores just in-frame clones and leaves some out. The top ten hold 0.13% of the sample, which has 2 million or so clones, about 95% seen once. Sequencing was performed on naive CD4+ T cells sorted from blood. The receptor set was obtained from a man in his late teens or twenties in good health. Each CDR3 is given with its conserved first and last residue. The D gene is left open where the match is weak. Clone size is given for some rows only: seen once, a few or many times, or a class if the clone is expanded.

J gene,V gene,clone size,D gene,CDR3 DNA,CDR3 protein
TRBJ2-1,TRBV7-9,NA,NA,TGTGCCAGCAGCTTAGAGAGGTACCAAAGCTCCTACAATGAGCAGTTCTTC,CASSLERYQSSYNEQFF
TRBJ1-1,TRBV6-5,once,NA,TGTGCCAGCACCACCCCGGGTAGTAGCACTGAAGCTTTCTTT,CASTTPGSSTEAFF
TRBJ2-7,TRBV7-9,NA,NA,TGTGCCAGCAGCTTAGGGTATGCGAGCTCCTACGAGCAGTACTTC,CASSLGYASSYEQYF
TRBJ1-2,TRBV6-5,NA,TRBD1,TGTGCCAGCAGTCCAGGGACAGCCAGAGGCTACACCTTC,CASSPGTARGYTF
TRBJ1-2,TRBV6-5,NA,NA,TGTGCCAGCCAATCAGTACAGGGCTACACCTTC,CASQSVQGYTF
TRBJ1-5,TRBV7-9,NA,NA,TGTGCCAGCAGCCTCAACGACAGGTTTGGTCAGCCCCAGCATTTT,CASSLNDRFGQPQHF
TRBJ1-1,TRBV7-2,NA,TRBD1,TGTGCCAGCAGCTTAACCTTGGGACAGGGATCCCCAAGGACTGAAGCTTTCTTT,CASSLTLGQGSPRTEAFF
TRBJ2-2,TRBV28,NA,NA,TGTGCCAGCAGCTCTGACACCCGCGGCACCGGGGAGCTGTTTTTT,CASSSDTRGTGELFF
TRBJ1-4,TRBV6-5,NA,NA,TGTGCCAGCAGTTACTCGAGCAGGGCAATCCGTGAAAAACTGTTTTTT,CASSYSSRAIREKLFF
TRBJ2-5,TRBV7-9,NA,TRBD1,TGTGCCAGCAGCTTATCGACAGGGAAAGAGACCCAGTACTTC,CASSLSTGKETQYF
TRBJ2-1,TRBV27,NA,TRBD2,TGTGCCAGCAGTTTAGACATAGCGGGATACAATGAGCAGTTCTTC,CASSLDIAGYNEQFF
TRBJ1-5,TRBV6-1,NA,NA,TGTGCCAGCAGTGGGGAGGTTCGGAATCAGCCCCAGCATTTT,CASSGEVRNQPQHF
TRBJ2-3,TRBV7-8,NA,NA,TGTGCCAGCAGCTTATCGCGGGCAGATACGCAGTATTTT,CASSLSRADTQYF
TRBJ2-1,TRBV5-6,NA,TRBD2,TGTGCCAGCAGCTTGGCCTACGGTACTAGCGGGAGCTCCTACAATGAGCAGTTCTTC,CASSLAYGTSGSSYNEQFF
TRBJ2-1,TRBV18,NA,NA,TGTGCCAGCTCACGTCAGAACAATGAGCAGTTCTTC,CASSRQNNEQFF
TRBJ1-5,TRBV18,NA,NA,TGTGCCAGCTCACCCGGGGGTGTCGATCAGCCCCAGCATTTT,CASSPGGVDQPQHF
TRBJ1-5,TRBV6-1,NA,NA,TGTGCCAGCAGTTCGGAGGGCCCGGGTGAGCCCCAGCATTTT,CASSSEGPGEPQHF
TRBJ2-3,TRBV4-1,once,TRBD2,TGCGCCAGCAGCCCCGGACTAGCGGGAGTGTTTTCCACAGATACGCAGTATTTT,CASSPGLAGVFSTDTQYF
TRBJ1-4,TRBV9,NA,NA,TGTGCCAGCAGCGTCAACACTGGGTATGAAAAACTGTTTTTT,CASSVNTGYEKLFF
TRBJ1-6,TRBV21-1,NA,NA,TGTGCCAGCAGCAGAACAGAGAACTCCTATAATTCACCCCTCCACTTT,CASSRTENSYNSPLHF
TRBJ2-7,TRBV6-5,NA,TRBD2,TGTGCCAGCATTGGACTAGCGGGGGCGGGGGAGCAGTACTTC,CASIGLAGAGEQYF
TRBJ2-2,TRBV7-9,NA,NA,TGTGCCAGCAGCCTGCGGAGGAACACCGGGGAGCTGTTTTTT,CASSLRRNTGELFF
TRBJ2-5,TRBV5-4,NA,NA,TGTGCCAGCAGCCCCGGACTAAAAGAGACCCAGTACTTC,CASSPGLKETQYF
TRBJ1-2,TRBV2,NA,NA,TGTGCCAGCAGTGAAGAGCAAAAACGGAATGGCTACACCTTC,CASSEEQKRNGYTF
TRBJ1-4,TRBV19,NA,NA,TGTGCCAGTAGTCCCCGGGACCCCAAGCGCGGTGAAAAACTGTTTTTT,CASSPRDPKRGEKLFF
TRBJ1-1,TRBV5-6,NA,TRBD1,TGTGCCAGCAGCTTGACCCAGGGGGCGAGGAACACTGAAGCTTTCTTT,CASSLTQGARNTEAFF
TRBJ2-5,TRBV6-5,NA,TRBD1,TGTGCCAGCAGTACCAGGGGGCCCCAAGAGACCCAGTACTTC,CASSTRGPQETQYF
TRBJ1-6,TRBV6-5,NA,NA,TGTGCCAGCAGGGGAAACCAGGGAGTTAATTCACCCCTCCACTTT,CASRGNQGVNSPLHF
TRBJ1-2,TRBV6-5,NA,NA,TGTGCCAGCAGTTACTCGGGGGCAGCCTATGGCTACACCTTC,CASSYSGAAYGYTF
TRBJ2-1,TRBV7-2,NA,NA,TGTGCCAGCAGCTTAGCCCCCCCTGCGCAGCAGTTCTTC,CASSLAPPAQQFF
TRBJ2-3,TRBV5-1,NA,TRBD1,TGCGCCAGCAGCTTGGCCGTCGGACAGGGAACAGATACGCAGTATTTT,CASSLAVGQGTDTQYF
TRBJ1-1,TRBV6-5,NA,NA,TGTGCCAGCAGTTACTCGACCCCCTCCGTGAACACTGAAGCTTTCTTT,CASSYSTPSVNTEAFF
TRBJ2-7,TRBV28,NA,TRBD1,TGTGCCAGCAGGGGGTTGGGACAGGTATACGAGCAGTACTTC,CASRGLGQVYEQYF
TRBJ2-5,TRBV11-3,NA,NA,TGTGCCAGCAGCTTAGGACAGCTCGAGACCCAGTACTTC,CASSLGQLETQYF
TRBJ1-2,TRBV9,NA,NA,TGTGCCAGCAGCGTATCTCCAAGGGAGGGTGGCTACACCTTC,CASSVSPREGGYTF
TRBJ1-5,TRBV30,NA,NA,TGTGCCTGGAGTGTACCTAGGGGTGACCTCTATAGCAATCAGCCCCAGCATTTT,CAWSVPRGDLYSNQPQHF
TRBJ1-6,TRBV10-1,NA,NA,TGCGCCAGCAGTGAAGGGACCCGAGGGTCACCCCTCCACTTT,CASSEGTRGSPLHF
TRBJ1-3,TRBV6-5,once,TRBD1,TGTGCCAGCAGTTGGGGAGACAGGGGCTCTGGAAACACCATATATTTT,CASSWGDRGSGNTIYF
TRBJ1-1,TRBV7-9,NA,TRBD1,TGTGCCAGCACCCGGACAGGGGTATCTGAAGCTTTCTTT,CASTRTGVSEAFF
TRBJ2-6,TRBV6-1,NA,TRBD1,TGTGCCAGCAGTGGGACAGGTTCCTCCTCTGGGGCCAACGTCCTGACTTTC,CASSGTGSSSGANVLTF
TRBJ1-6,TRBV5-6,NA,NA,TGTGCCAGCAGCTCCGCCGAAAGGGGGTGGTCACCCCTCCACTTT,CASSSAERGWSPLHF
TRBJ1-2,TRBV5-1,NA,NA,TGCGCCAGCAGTCCTGGACTTCTTTACTATGGCTACACCTTC,CASSPGLLYYGYTF
TRBJ2-7,TRBV5-1,NA,NA,TGCGCCAGCAGCTTGGTACCAGGAGACTACGAGCAGTACTTC,CASSLVPGDYEQYF
TRBJ1-6,TRBV18,NA,NA,TGTGCCAGCTCACCGGAACAGGTCGTGCATTCACCCCTCCACTTT,CASSPEQVVHSPLHF
TRBJ2-3,TRBV6-6,NA,TRBD2,TGTGCCAGCAGAGACGGGGGGATTAGCACAGATACGCAGTATTTT,CASRDGGISTDTQYF
TRBJ1-1,TRBV11-3,NA,NA,TGTGCCAGCAGCTTAGACCAAGGCACTGAAGCTTTCTTT,CASSLDQGTEAFF
TRBJ2-5,TRBV11-3,NA,TRBD1,TGTGCCAGCAGCTCCCGACAGGGGGCAGAGACCCAGTACTTC,CASSSRQGAETQYF
TRBJ2-3,TRBV5-8,NA,NA,TGTGCCAGCAGCCCCGGTGGAAACGGTGGCACAGATACGCAGTATTTT,CASSPGGNGGTDTQYF
TRBJ2-7,TRBV7-9,NA,NA,TGTGCCAGCTCCCTCGCTAGCTCTAGCTCCTACGAGCAGTACTTC,CASSLASSSSYEQYF
TRBJ2-3,TRBV7-2,NA,TRBD2,TGTGCCAGCAGCTTACGAGGCGGGAGGGGCAGCACAGATACGCAGTATTTT,CASSLRGGRGSTDTQYF
TRBJ1-2,TRBV5-1,NA,TRBD1,TGCGCCAGCAGCTTGGGGACTCGCACAGGGGAGAGCTATGGCTACACCTTC,CASSLGTRTGESYGYTF
TRBJ1-2,TRBV2,NA,NA,TGTGCCACCCCAAACTTGAGGATATATTCCAACTATGGCTACACCTTC,CATPNLRIYSNYGYTF
TRBJ1-1,TRBV10-2,once,NA,TGCGCCAGCAGTGAGGGGATGAACACTGAAGCTTTCTTT,CASSEGMNTEAFF
TRBJ1-1,TRBV18,NA,NA,TGTGCCAGCTCACCACCAGGGAGGGTGAACACTGAAGCTTTCTTT,CASSPPGRVNTEAFF
TRBJ1-6,TRBV6-5,NA,TRBD1,TGTGCCAGCAGTACTAAGACAGGGACCAATTCACCCCTCCACTTT,CASSTKTGTNSPLHF
TRBJ1-2,TRBV6-1,NA,NA,TGTGCCAGCAGTGTCGACAGCTATGGCTACACCTTC,CASSVDSYGYTF
TRBJ2-2,TRBV19,NA,NA,TGTGCCAGTAGTATGGGGGAAGGAAGCACCGGGGAGCTGTTTTTT,CASSMGEGSTGELFF